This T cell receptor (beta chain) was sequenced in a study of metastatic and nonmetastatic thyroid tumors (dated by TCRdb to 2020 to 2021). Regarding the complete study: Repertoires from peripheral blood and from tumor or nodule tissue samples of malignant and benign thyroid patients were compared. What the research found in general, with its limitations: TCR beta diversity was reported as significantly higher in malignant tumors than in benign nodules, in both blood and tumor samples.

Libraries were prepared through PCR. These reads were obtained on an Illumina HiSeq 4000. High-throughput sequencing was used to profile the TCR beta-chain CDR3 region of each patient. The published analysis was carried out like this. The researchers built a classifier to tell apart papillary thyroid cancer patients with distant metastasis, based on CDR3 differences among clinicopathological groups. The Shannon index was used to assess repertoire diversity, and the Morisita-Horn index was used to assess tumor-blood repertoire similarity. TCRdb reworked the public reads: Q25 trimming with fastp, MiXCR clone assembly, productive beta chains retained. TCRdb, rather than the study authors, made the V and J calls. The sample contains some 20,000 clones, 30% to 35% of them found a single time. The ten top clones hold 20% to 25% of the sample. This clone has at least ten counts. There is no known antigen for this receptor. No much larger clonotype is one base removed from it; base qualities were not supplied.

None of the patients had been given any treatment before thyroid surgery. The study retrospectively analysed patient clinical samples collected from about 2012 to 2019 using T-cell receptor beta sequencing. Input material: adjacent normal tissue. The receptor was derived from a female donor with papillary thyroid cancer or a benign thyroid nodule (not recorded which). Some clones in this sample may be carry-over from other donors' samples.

The DNA is as follows: TGTGCCAGCAGCTTAAGTGGCAGAGAGACCCAGTACTTC. Translated, this gives CASSLSGRETQYF. Recombination linked TRBV7-9 to TRBJ2-5, with the identity of the D gene unclear. Deletion took 2 bases off V and 4 bases off J, with a span of 8 bases between the germline ends. From cysteine to phenylalanine, the CDR3 is 13 amino acids long. Only the CDR3 portion is preserved as DNA: 39 bases, with reading frame beginning at the first base. Per the germline V gene (reference sequence), SEHNR is the CDR1 and FQNEAQ is the CDR2.